The 23 T cell receptor beta chains below were found in one sample sequenced in a study of memory CD4+ T cells and cytomegalovirus serostatus. The sort gate was single viable CD3+CD4+CD8-CD45RO+ cells for memory CD4+ T cells. The data were produced by immunoSEQ multiplex PCR, yet TCRdb's version contains in-frame clones alone and is incomplete. The data contain some 50,000 clones, around three quarters of them singletons. Material: memory CD4+ T cells from blood. The receptors shown here come from an adult in good health and CMV-seronegative.

The rearrangement joins TRBV28 to TRBJ1-2; D is unresolved. This CDR3 spans 15 amino acids. V was cut by 2 bases and J by 8 bases, with 18 bases left in between. The germline V gene has CDR1 MDHEN and CDR2 SYDVKM. CDR3 coding DNA: TGTGCCAGCAGTTTAGGGCGATTGGGATTAGAGGGCTACACCTTC. Translating gives CASSLGRLGLEGYTF.

The table lists this clone with a count of one. The gene calls are TRBV10-3 and TRBJ1-5, with D unresolved. Trimming removed 2 bases at V and 4 bases at J, with 3 bases between. The CDR3 has 12 amino acids. CDR1 ENHRY and CDR2 SYGVKD come from the germline V gene. The CDR3 DNA is TGTGCCATCAGTGAGAATAATCAGCCCCAGCATTTT. This translates into CAISENNQPQHF.

This clone was detected a few times. V and J are TRBV30 and TRBJ1-1, with D hard to call. The CDR3 is 11 amino acids. The V and J ends lost 4 bases and 8 bases respectively, with 11 bases between them. The germline gives CDR1 GTSNPN, CDR2 SVGIG (reference sequence). CDR3 nucleotides: TGTGCCTGGAAATTGGCGCTGGAAGCTTTCTTT. It specifies CAWKLALEAFF.

The chain uses TRBV7-3 and TRBJ2-7, with a tentative D call TRBD2 (7 bases). Trimming pared 5 bases from V and 3 bases from J, leaving 17 bases between. This CDR3 has 15 amino acids. Germline CDR1 SGHTA, CDR2 FQGTGA. The CDR3 sequence is CASSARGGAVYEQYF. Written as DNA, the CDR3 is TGTGCCAGCAGCGCTAGGGGGGGCGCAGTCTACGAGCAGTACTTC.

As to this clone: A read error may account for a junction end that differs from germline. The chain couples TRBV7-7 to TRBJ1-4; 9 bases fit TRBD1. The CDR3 covers 14 residues. Germline-derived CDR1 and CDR2 are SSHAT and FNYEAQ (reference sequence). CDR3: CASILDRGTEKLFF. The CDR3 DNA is TGTGCTAGCATATTGGACAGGGGTACTGAAAAACTGTTTTTT.

The rearrangement uses TRBV7-9 and TRBJ2-3; 12 positions match TRBD2. The germline CDR1 and CDR2 sequences are SEHNR and FQNEAQ (reference sequence). CDR3 length equals 16 residues. The junction had 5 bases not matched to a gene; V was cut back by 2 bases and J by 5 bases. The CDR3 DNA sequence: TGTGCCAGCAGCTTATCTAGCGGGAGGGTCGGAGATACGCAGTATTTT. Residues: CASSLSSGRVGDTQYF.

The table lists this clone with a count of one. This rearrangement joins TRBV5-1 to TRBJ2-7; 8 nucleotides match TRBD1. This CDR3 is built from 15 residues. Unmatched junction bases numbered 9, after V lost 4 bases and J lost 3 bases. The germline V gene encodes CDR1 SGHRS and CDR2 YFSETQ. The DNA for the CDR3 is TGCGCCAGCAGCGCCGGGACAGGATTGCTCTACGAGCAGTACTTC. This sequence encodes CASSAGTGLLYEQYF.

This clone has only one observation. The V call is TRBV7-2, the J call TRBJ2-7; no clear D gene. V lost 5 bases, J lost 2 bases, and 16 bases lay in between. The CDR3 covers 15 residues. Germline CDR1 and CDR2: SGHTA and FQGNSA. In nucleotides, the CDR3 is TGTGCCAGCAGCGCCCGTTTAGCAACAACCTACGAGCAGTACTTC. Residues: CASSARLATTYEQYF.

A remark on this clone: One end of the junction varies from germline; a read error may be responsible. The chain carries TRBV6-1 and TRBJ2-7; D possibly corresponds to TRBD2 (6 bases). Germline CDR1 reads MNHNS; CDR2 reads SASEGT. This CDR3 contains 11 residues. The CDR3 DNA is TGTGCCAGCAGTGCTAGCGAACGGATGAACTTC. Translated, it gives CASSASERMNF.

This clone occurred a few times. The chain links TRBV30 to TRBJ2-2, with D tentatively TRBD1 (5 bases). V lost 1 base to trimming and J lost 1 base, with 7 bases between them. CDR3 length: 14 amino acids. Germline lookup yields CDR1 GTSNPN and CDR2 SVGIG (reference sequence). CDR3 in DNA: TGTGCCTGGAGTGGACAGATGAACACCGGGGAGCTGTTTTTT. Its protein is CAWSGQMNTGELFF.

This sequence joins TRBV30 and TRBJ1-6; maybe TRBD1 (6 bases). Between the trimmed V and J ends, which lost 2 bases and 8 bases, there was a span of 25 bases. Per germline, CDR1 GTSNPN and CDR2 SVGIG (reference sequence). The CDR3 loop spans 18 amino acids. CDR3 sequence reads: CAWSSGQTGSLRDSPLHF. The CDR3 nucleotides read TGTGCCTGGAGTAGTGGCCAAACAGGGTCCCTTCGAGATTCACCCCTCCACTTT.

This clone has just one count. The rearrangement links TRBV21-1 to TRBJ2-7; TRBD2 reflects the table's D call only, with no check against the DNA. TRBV21-1 is given as a pseudogene. This CDR3 has 17 amino acids. This CDR3 reads CASSSSEIGEGSYEQYF. The CDR3 coding sequence is TGTGCCAGCAGCTCAAGTGAGATTGGAGAGGGATCCTACGAGCAGTACTTC.

This clone came up a few times. The V and J genes are TRBV9 and TRBJ1-3; D gene unclear. This CDR3 is 14 amino acids long. CDR1 SGDLS and CDR2 YYNGEE come from the germline V gene. Trimming pared 0 bases from V and 4 bases from J, leaving 8 bases between. CDR3 sequence reads: CASSVVGVGNTIYF. DNA for the CDR3: TGTGCCAGCAGCGTAGTTGGGGTAGGAAACACCATATATTTT.

This sequence joins TRBV7-9 and TRBJ2-7; 10 nucleotides match TRBD2. Germline V gene lookup returns CDR1 SEHNR and CDR2 FQNEAQ (reference sequence). The CDR3 extends over 14 amino acids. After removal of 1 base from V and 6 bases from J, the junction contained 3 bases not matched to a gene. CDR3 amino acids: CASSLGTSGTEQYF. In nucleotides, the CDR3 is TGTGCCAGCAGCTTAGGTACTAGCGGGACCGAGCAGTACTTC.

The chain carries TRBV6-1 and TRBJ2-7; D uncertain. CDR3 length: 12 amino acids. The germline V gene has CDR1 MNHNS and CDR2 SASEGT. V shed 5 bases and J shed 7 bases, with 12 bases lying between them. The CDR3 protein is CASSTLSGEQYF. Written as DNA, the CDR3 is TGTGCCAGCAGTACACTGTCTGGGGAGCAGTACTTC.

In this sample, this clone turned up once. The J gene is TRBJ1-4, the V gene TRBV18, with no clear D. The CDR3 is made up of 13 amino acids. V gave up 5 bases and J gave up 3 bases, with 7 bases separating them. Looked up from germline, CDR1 is KGHSH and CDR2 is LQKENI. This CDR3 reads CASSLNSNEKLFF. The CDR3 bases are TGTGCCAGCTCATTGAACTCTAATGAAAAACTGTTTTTT.

The CDR3 sequence: CAWSSGANEKLFF. CDR3 bases: TGTGCCTGGAGTTCAGGGGCTAATGAAAAACTGTTTTTT. The chain joins TRBV30 to TRBJ1-4; perhaps TRBD1 as D (6 bases). Germline V gene lookup returns CDR1 GTSNPN and CDR2 SVGIG (reference sequence). CDR3 length: 13 residues. V shed 2 bases and J shed 3 bases, with 7 bases lying between them.

CDR3 DNA sequence: TGTGCCAGCTCACCTCTTGGGGTAAGGGGCACTGAAGCTTTCTTT. Translating it yields CASSPLGVRGTEAFF. The chain couples TRBV18 to TRBJ1-1; a weak D match, TRBD1 (5 bases). Germline values: CDR1 KGHSH, CDR2 LQKENI. There are 15 residues in the CDR3. Trimming cost V 3 bases and J 4 bases, with 15 bases left between them.

V usage is TRBV5-6 and J usage is TRBJ1-4, with 8 nucleotides matching TRBD1. V gave up 4 bases and J gave up 2 bases; unmatched junction bases: 10. This CDR3 region has 17 residues. Germline CDR1 and CDR2: SGHDT and YYEEEE. The CDR3 DNA sequence: TGTGCCAGCAGCCGACTAAGCCACAGGGGGACTAATGAAAAACTGTTTTTT. This translates into CASSRLSHRGTNEKLFF.

This chain connects TRBV6-5 to TRBJ1-5; D gene unclear. The CDR3 contains 12 residues. The V end lost 7 bases, the J end lost 4 bases, and 8 bases lay between the germline ends. Germline lookup yields CDR1 MNHEY and CDR2 SVGAGI. CDR3 in amino acids: CASNFINQPQHF. CDR3 bases: TGTGCCAGCAACTTCATAAATCAGCCCCAGCATTTT.

The rearrangement uses TRBV2 and TRBJ2-7; D unclear. Germline V lookup: CDR1 SNHLY, CDR2 FYNNEI. Trimming cost V 8 bases and J 3 bases, with 20 bases left between them. CDR3 size: 15 residues. The CDR3 sequence is CASFDPGLESYEQYF. CDR3 DNA: TGTGCCAGCTTCGACCCTGGGCTAGAAAGCTACGAGCAGTACTTC. Full variable domain (missing parts from reference TRBV2 and TRBJ2-7): EPEVTQTPSHQVTQMGQEVILRCVPISNHLYFYWYRQILGQKVEFLVSFYNNEISEKSEIFDDQFSVERPDGSNFTLKIRSTKLEDSAMYFCASFDPGLESYEQYFGPGTRLTVT.

This chain links TRBV18 with TRBJ2-1; TRBD2 matches at 13 bases. The CDR3 consists of 15 residues. Trimming at V came to 4 bases and at J to 6 bases, leaving 3 bases not matched to a gene. Germline-derived CDR1 and CDR2 are KGHSH and LQKENI. The CDR3, as DNA: TGTGCCAGCTCACTGGGACTAGCGGGAATCAATGAGCAGTTCTTC. Translated: CASSLGLAGINEQFF.

In its sample, this clone was seen a few times. The chain couples TRBV4-2 to TRBJ2-7, with 7 bases aligning to TRBD2. The CDR3 has 15 amino acids. The J segment lost 5 bases and the V segment lost 3 bases, leaving 10 bases of the junction unmatched. Germline assignment: CDR1 LGHNA and CDR2 YNFKEQ. The CDR3 spells CASSQGGDAGHEQYF. For the CDR3, the DNA is TGTGCCAGCAGCCAGGGAGGGGACGCAGGACACGAGCAGTACTTC.